A selection of T cell receptor beta chains follows, all from one sample in a study of T cells in Graves' hyperthyroidism and ophthalmopathy. TCRdb re-called the multiplex PCR reads with MiXCR, one entry per CDR3 protein. The sample holds approximately 30,000 distinct CDR3 sequences, 52% seen once. Input material: blood. All receptors come from a woman aged 40 to 55 with Graves' ophthalmopathy. Each CDR3 is given with its conserved first and last residue. A D gene is named only where the DNA matches it firmly. Where a row states a size, it is once, few, many or the class of an expanded clone; other rows omit it.

clone size: -
V gene: TRBV7-6
D gene: -
J gene: TRBJ1-1
CDR3 DNA: TGTGCCAGCAGCTTACCACCGGGACTAGGCGTTGGGGGAACGGAAGCTTTCTTT
CDR3 protein: CASSLPPGLGVGGTEAFF

clone size: -
V gene: TRBV5-1
D gene: -
J gene: TRBJ2-5
CDR3 DNA: TGCGCCAGCAGCTTGGGTCAGGGGTTTCAAGAGACCCAGTACTTC
CDR3 protein: CASSLGQGFQETQYF

clone size: -
V gene: TRBV6-5
D gene: -
J gene: TRBJ1-2
CDR3 DNA: TGTGCCATCAGTGTCGGGGGGAACTATGGCTACACCTTC
CDR3 protein: CAISVGGNYGYTF

clone size: -
V gene: TRBV6-2/TRBV6-3
D gene: TRBD1
J gene: TRBJ1-4
CDR3 DNA: TGTGCCAGCAGAAGACAGGGGTTACACGGTGAAAAACTGTTTTTT
CDR3 protein: CASRRQGLHGEKLFF

clone size: -
V gene: TRBV20-1
D gene: -
J gene: TRBJ2-1
CDR3 DNA: TGCAGTGCTAGAGTTCCAGGAAATACGCAGTTCTTC
CDR3 protein: CSARVPGNTQFF

clone size: -
V gene: TRBV10-1
D gene: -
J gene: TRBJ1-2
CDR3 DNA: TGCGCCAGCAGTGAGGCTGGCTACACCTTC
CDR3 protein: CASSEAGYTF

clone size: many
V gene: TRBV7-6
D gene: -
J gene: TRBJ2-3
CDR3 DNA: TGTGCCAGCAGCTTAGTCCCTCCAGCACATAGCACAGATACGCAGTATTTT
CDR3 protein: CASSLVPPAHSTDTQYF

clone size: -
V gene: TRBV5-6
D gene: -
J gene: TRBJ2-1
CDR3 DNA: TGTGCCAGCAGCTCCGGGGACGCAAATACCTTGAATGAGCAGTTCTTC
CDR3 protein: CASSSGDANTLNEQFF

clone size: many
V gene: TRBV12-3/TRBV12-4
D gene: -
J gene: TRBJ2-4
CDR3 DNA: TGTGCCAGCAGCCTGACCTTGACAGGCCCTGGGTACTTC
CDR3 protein: CASSLTLTGPGYF

clone size: -
V gene: TRBV15
D gene: TRBD1
J gene: TRBJ2-5
CDR3 DNA: TGTGCCACCAGCTCCCGGGACAGCGCCGGGACCCAGTACTTC
CDR3 protein: CATSSRDSAGTQYF

clone size: -
V gene: TRBV7-3
D gene: -
J gene: TRBJ2-7
CDR3 DNA: TGCGCCAGCAGCCAACCCTTAGGGGGGCGGATCGAGCAGTACTTC
CDR3 protein: CASSQPLGGRIEQYF

clone size: many
V gene: TRBV19
D gene: -
J gene: TRBJ1-1
CDR3 DNA: TGTGCCAGTAGCGTGGACAAGAACACTGAAGCTTTCTTT
CDR3 protein: CASSVDKNTEAFF

clone size: many
V gene: TRBV4-2
D gene: TRBD2
J gene: TRBJ2-7
CDR3 DNA: TGTGCCAGCAGCCAAACCAGAGGAGCGGGGGGCTACGAGCAGTACTTC
CDR3 protein: CASSQTRGAGGYEQYF

clone size: -
V gene: TRBV7-7
D gene: -
J gene: TRBJ2-3
CDR3 DNA: TGTGCCAGCAGCCCTACGGGGGCAGGGGAGACAGATACGCAGTATTTT
CDR3 protein: CASSPTGAGETDTQYF

clone size: once
V gene: TRBV15
D gene: TRBD1
J gene: TRBJ2-1
CDR3 DNA: TGTGCCACCAGCTCCCGGGACAGGGGCAGGGACAATGAGCAGTTCTTC
CDR3 protein: CATSSRDRGRDNEQFF

clone size: -
V gene: TRBV27
D gene: -
J gene: TRBJ1-5
CDR3 DNA: TGTGCCAGCAGTTTAATGGGGACGGGGAATCAGCCCCAGCATTTT
CDR3 protein: CASSLMGTGNQPQHF

clone size: once
V gene: TRBV4-2
D gene: TRBD2
J gene: TRBJ2-2
CDR3 DNA: TGTGCCAGCAGCCCTGCGGAGGTAGCGGGAGCGAACACCGGGGAGCTGTTTTTT
CDR3 protein: CASSPAEVAGANTGELFF

clone size: once
V gene: TRBV7-3
D gene: -
J gene: TRBJ2-3
CDR3 DNA: TGTGCCAGCAGCCTAGGGAGACAGTCAGATACGCAGTATTTT
CDR3 protein: CASSLGRQSDTQYF

clone size: many
V gene: TRBV27
D gene: -
J gene: TRBJ1-5
CDR3 DNA: TGTGCCAGCAGCCGATTAAATCAGCATTTT
CDR3 protein: CASSRLNQHF

clone size: few
V gene: TRBV30
D gene: TRBD1
J gene: TRBJ1-4
CDR3 DNA: TGTGCCTGGTCCGGGACAGTCAATGAAAAACTGTTTTTT
CDR3 protein: CAWSGTVNEKLFF

clone size: -
V gene: TRBV5-1
D gene: -
J gene: TRBJ2-1
CDR3 DNA: TGCGCCAGCAGTCGTAGGGTGGGGGGCGATGAGCAGTTCTTC
CDR3 protein: CASSRRVGGDEQFF

clone size: once
V gene: TRBV7-9
D gene: -
J gene: TRBJ2-3
CDR3 DNA: TGTGCCAGCAGCCCGAGGGGGAACACAGATACGCAGTATTTT
CDR3 protein: CASSPRGNTDTQYF

clone size: many
V gene: TRBV11-2
D gene: TRBD1
J gene: TRBJ1-2
CDR3 DNA: TGTGCCAGCAGCTTTCATGGGCTGACAGGGGACTATGGCTACACCTTC
CDR3 protein: CASSFHGLTGDYGYTF

clone size: many
V gene: TRBV11-3
D gene: -
J gene: TRBJ1-3
CDR3 DNA: TGTGCCAGCAGCCGCCGGGGGGTCGGAAACACCATATATTTT
CDR3 protein: CASSRRGVGNTIYF

clone size: many
V gene: TRBV6-5
D gene: TRBD1
J gene: TRBJ2-2
CDR3 DNA: TGTGCCAGCAAAACCGGGACAGGGGAGTCCGGGGAGCTGTTTTTT
CDR3 protein: CASKTGTGESGELFF

clone size: -
V gene: TRBV7-6
D gene: TRBD1
J gene: TRBJ1-2
CDR3 DNA: TGTGCCAGCAGCATCCGGGACAGGGGGCATTACACCTTC
CDR3 protein: CASSIRDRGHYTF

clone size: many
V gene: TRBV3-1
D gene: -
J gene: TRBJ1-3
CDR3 DNA: TGTGCCAGCAGCCAAATTCTCTCTGGAAACACCATATATTTT
CDR3 protein: CASSQILSGNTIYF

clone size: many
V gene: TRBV7-2
D gene: -
J gene: TRBJ2-5
CDR3 DNA: TGTGCCAGCAGCCCTAGTGGTCCCTATCAAGAGACCCAGTACTTC
CDR3 protein: CASSPSGPYQETQYF

clone size: many
V gene: TRBV6-2/TRBV6-3
D gene: TRBD2
J gene: TRBJ2-2
CDR3 DNA: TGTGCCAGCAGTTACCCGGGGGGAGGAGGAGCCGGGGAGCTGTTTTTT
CDR3 protein: CASSYPGGGGAGELFF

clone size: many
V gene: TRBV19
D gene: -
J gene: TRBJ2-2
CDR3 DNA: TGTGCCAGTGGCTTAGGACCAAACACCGGGGAGCTGTTTTTT
CDR3 protein: CASGLGPNTGELFF

clone size: many
V gene: TRBV11-2
D gene: -
J gene: TRBJ1-5
CDR3 DNA: TGTGCCAGCAGCTTATCGGGGAGGGGCAATCAGCCCCAGCATTTT
CDR3 protein: CASSLSGRGNQPQHF

clone size: -
V gene: TRBV6-6
D gene: TRBD2
J gene: TRBJ2-5
CDR3 DNA: TGTGCCAGCAGTTTTCTTTCTAGCGGGAGGGCCCGAGAGACCCAGTACTTC
CDR3 protein: CASSFLSSGRARETQYF

clone size: -
V gene: TRBV5-4
D gene: TRBD1
J gene: TRBJ1-6
CDR3 DNA: TGTGCCAGCAGAGACCCTAAGGGGGCTGCTGATTCACCCCTCCACTTT
CDR3 protein: CASRDPKGAADSPLHF

clone size: many
V gene: TRBV2
D gene: TRBD2
J gene: TRBJ2-3
CDR3 DNA: TGTGCCAGCAGGCCTACTAGCGGGGGGGGGACTAGCACAGATACGCAGTATTTT
CDR3 protein: CASRPTSGGGTSTDTQYF

clone size: many
V gene: TRBV20-1
D gene: -
J gene: TRBJ1-3
CDR3 DNA: TGCAGTGCCTTGGGGGGCTCTGGAAACACCATATATTTT
CDR3 protein: CSALGGSGNTIYF

clone size: -
V gene: TRBV5-6
D gene: -
J gene: TRBJ2-7
CDR3 DNA: TGTGCCAGCAGCTTAACTAGCGAGCAGTACTTC
CDR3 protein: CASSLTSEQYF

clone size: few
V gene: TRBV20-1
D gene: TRBD1
J gene: TRBJ1-2
CDR3 DNA: TGCAGTGCTACACAGGGGGCGCATGGCTACACCTTC
CDR3 protein: CSATQGAHGYTF

clone size: few
V gene: TRBV15
D gene: TRBD1
J gene: TRBJ2-5
CDR3 DNA: TGTGCCACCAGCTCCCGGGACAGCTACCAAGAGACCCAGTACTTC
CDR3 protein: CATSSRDSYQETQYF

clone size: many
V gene: TRBV12-3/TRBV12-4
D gene: -
J gene: TRBJ2-7
CDR3 DNA: TGTGCCAGCAGGACAGGTTTCTCCTACGAGCAGTACTTC
CDR3 protein: CASRTGFSYEQYF

clone size: many
V gene: TRBV5-1
D gene: TRBD1
J gene: TRBJ1-2
CDR3 DNA: TGCGCCAGCAGCCGGGGACAGGATTATGGCTACACCTTC
CDR3 protein: CASSRGQDYGYTF